Each of the 18 T cell receptor beta chains below was sequenced from the same sample in a study of blood T cell repertoires in COVID-19. Data came from immunoSEQ multiplex PCR; TCRdb stores just in-frame clones and leaves some out. Among 200,000 to 250,000 clones listed, about 88% were seen once. The specimen was peripheral blood. The origin of the receptors is a woman between 50 and 59 years old with COVID-19, enrolled during active disease.

The chain links TRBV28 to TRBJ2-3, with D perhaps TRBD2 (5 bases). CDR3 length: 12 amino acids. Trimming pared 4 bases from V and 11 bases from J, leaving 13 bases between. Per the germline V gene, CDR1 is MDHEN and CDR2 is SYDVKM. In DNA, the CDR3 is TGTGCCAGCAGTTCAGGACCGGGGAGGCAGTATTTT. This codes for CASSSGPGRQYF.

Turning to this clone: The DNA is omitted, as the CDR3 cannot be located on it reliably, and the CDR3 follows TCRdb's listing. V gene TRBV19 combines with J gene TRBJ1-1; whether TRBD1, the table's D call, matches the DNA was not checked. Germline assignment: CDR1 LNHDA and CDR2 SQIVND (reference sequence). The CDR3 spans 14 residues, counting both ends. The CDR3 region is CASTSGTGFTEAFF.

This chain uses TRBV11-1 with TRBJ2-1, with TRBD1 matching 7 bases. Trimming at V came to 5 bases and at J to 3 bases, leaving 10 bases not matched to a gene. This CDR3 spans 16 amino acids. Germline CDR1 reads SGHAT; CDR2 reads FQDESV (reference sequence). CDR3 sequence (DNA): TGTGCCAGCAGCCCGACCGGGACAGATTACTACAATGAGCAGTTCTTC. This sequence encodes CASSPTGTDYYNEQFF.

This chain joins TRBV10-3 and TRBJ2-4; 7 bases align to TRBD2. Germline V CDR1 and CDR2: ENHRY, SYGVKD. Trimming took 3 bases from V and 0 from J; bases not matched to a gene: 2. The CDR3 runs 15 residues. The CDR3 region is CAISEREVAKNIQYF. The CDR3 DNA sequence: TGTGCCATCAGTGAACGGGAGGTAGCCAAAAACATTCAGTACTTC.

There are a few counts of this clone. The chain carries TRBV24-1 and TRBJ1-1; 7 bases align to TRBD1. CDR1 and CDR2 (germline): KGHDR, SFDVKD. This CDR3 contains 16 residues. Germline trimming cut 8 bases from V and 2 bases from J; bases unmatched to any gene: 13. The CDR3 loop reads CATTRTLGQLNTEAFF. Here the CDR3 DNA reads TGTGCCACCACTCGAACCCTGGGACAGTTAAACACTGAAGCTTTCTTT.

The V and J genes are TRBV4-3 and TRBJ2-6, with 10 bases fitting TRBD2. Germline CDR1 is LGHNA and CDR2 is YSLEER. The CDR3 totals 20 residues. The ends lost 1 base at V and 0 bases at J; junction bases unmatched: 9. CDR3 coding DNA: TGCGCCAGCAGCCAAGTTCAGAGGGCTAGCGGGGGCTCTGGGGCCAACGTCCTGACTTTC. Its protein product is CASSQVQRASGGSGANVLTF.

V and J are TRBV5-1 and TRBJ1-2; 8 bases are shared with TRBD1. Germline CDR1 is SGHRS and CDR2 is YFSETQ. CDR3 length equals 16 residues. V lost 1 base and J lost 8; bases outside the gene matches: 13. The CDR3 here is CASSLSGTGLQGGYTF. CDR3 nucleotides: TGCGCCAGCAGCTTGTCGGGGACAGGTCTTCAGGGAGGCTACACCTTC.

V usage is TRBV19 and J usage is TRBJ2-1; tentatively, D is TRBD2 (6 bases). The germline CDR1 and CDR2 sequences are LNHDA and SQIVND (reference sequence). Trimming took off 2 bases at V and 14 bases at J, with 19 bases between the two ends. The CDR3 loop spans 14 amino acids. The CDR3 coding sequence is TGTGCCAGTAGTATAATGGCCGGGGGTATAGGGAAGTTCTTC. It codes for CASSIMAGGIGKFF.

V and J are TRBV7-8 and TRBJ2-7, with 8 bases fitting TRBD2. This CDR3 spans 15 amino acids. Trimming removed 1 base from V and 2 bases from J; junction bases left unmatched: 4. Per the germline V gene, CDR1 is SGHVS and CDR2 is FQNEAQ. CDR3 amino acids: CASSLDGGDAYEQYF. CDR3 coding DNA: TGTGCCAGCAGCTTAGACGGGGGGGACGCCTACGAGCAGTACTTC.

This clone was picked up a small number of times. The CDR3 DNA is TGTGCCAGCAGCCCTTCCGGGGTTTCCTACAATGAGCAGTTCTTC. It encodes CASSPSGVSYNEQFF. V and J are TRBV7-2 and TRBJ2-1; D is possibly TRBD2 (5 bases). The CDR3 contains 15 residues. Germline assignment: CDR1 SGHTA and CDR2 FQGNSA. The V end was cut by 5 bases, the J end by 1 base, with 12 bases between.

Turning to this clone: Relative to the germline gene, one junction end is altered; a read error may explain this. V usage is TRBV6-1 and J usage is TRBJ2-7; D might be TRBD1 or TRBD2, each matching 6 bases. There are 13 residues in the CDR3. Germline V gene data show CDR1 as MNHNS and CDR2 as SASEGT. The CDR3 region is CASREGGWSEQYF. The CDR3 bases are TGTGCCAGCCGTGAGGGGGGTTGGAGCGAGCAGTACTTC.

The chain employs TRBV27 and TRBJ1-1; 9 bases agree with TRBD1. The CDR3 spans 17 residues. V shed 6 bases and J 5 bases; nucleotides not matched to a gene: 16. In germline, CDR1 is MNHEY, CDR2 SMNVEV (reference sequence). CDR3 DNA: TGTGCCAGCAGCCCCTCCCCCTGGACAGGGGTTGTTACTGAAGCTTTCTTT. Its protein product is CASSPSPWTGVVTEAFF.

The rearrangement uses TRBV7-6 and TRBJ1-2; possible D gene TRBD1, 5 bases. Germline CDR1 and CDR2: SGHVS and FNYEAQ. CDR3 length equals 15 residues. Trimming shortened V by 1 base and J by 4 bases, and 13 bases separated the two germline ends. The CDR3 spells CASSLDGAPLYGYTF. As DNA, the CDR3 is TGTGCCAGCAGCTTAGATGGGGCCCCCCTCTATGGCTACACCTTC.

J is TRBJ2-3 and V is TRBV2; D gene uncertain. CDR3 length: 15 amino acids. Trimming took off 8 bases at V and 0 bases at J, with 15 bases between the two ends. Per the germline V gene, CDR1 is SNHLY and CDR2 is FYNNEI. For the CDR3, the DNA is TGTGCCAGCGAAATTCGTCCGACTAGCACAGATACGCAGTATTTT. This gives the protein CASEIRPTSTDTQYF.

The table lists this clone with a few counts. This sequence joins TRBV7-9 and TRBJ1-2; a possible D gene is TRBD1 (6 bases). Trimming took 6 bases from V and 7 from J, leaving 15 bases between them. This CDR3 contains 13 residues. The germline V gene has CDR1 SEHNR and CDR2 FQNEAQ (reference sequence). The CDR3 spells CASRPQGNAGYTF. The DNA of the CDR3 is TGTGCCAGCAGGCCACAGGGTAATGCTGGCTACACCTTC.

This rearrangement joins TRBV28 to TRBJ1-6, with D perhaps TRBD1 (5 bases). With 4 bases removed from V and 9 bases from J, the gap between germline ends came to 10 bases. Germline loops: CDR1 MDHEN, CDR2 SYDVKM. The CDR3 length is 13 residues. The CDR3 loop reads CASSSRVTSPLHF. The CDR3 nucleotides are TGTGCCAGCAGTTCCAGGGTTACTTCACCCCTCCACTTT. Using reference TRBV28 and TRBJ1-6 for the parts outside the CDR3, the full variable domain is DVKVTQSSRYLVKRTGEKVFLECVQDMDHENMFWYRQDPGLGLRLIYFSYDVKMKEKGDIPEGYSVSREKKERFSLILESASTNQTSMYLCASSSRVTSPLHFGNGTRLTVT.

The V and J genes are TRBV28 and TRBJ2-1; D uncertain. The CDR3 covers 15 residues. From germline, CDR1 is MDHEN and CDR2 SYDVKM. V was trimmed by 4 bases and J by 0 bases, leaving 10 bases between them. The CDR3: CASSSPRSSYNEQFF. Written as DNA, the CDR3 is TGTGCCAGCAGTTCCCCCCGGAGCTCCTACAATGAGCAGTTCTTC.

The chain has TRBV5-6 and TRBJ1-2, with 7 nucleotides matching TRBD1. There are 18 residues in the CDR3. V lost 4 bases, J lost 0 bases, and 15 bases stayed unmatched. CDR1 is SGHDT, CDR2 YYEEEE, per germline. DNA of the CDR3: TGTGCCAGCAGCCCGCAGGGGGACAGATTCAAAACTAACTATGGCTACACCTTC. This translates into CASSPQGDRFKTNYGYTF.